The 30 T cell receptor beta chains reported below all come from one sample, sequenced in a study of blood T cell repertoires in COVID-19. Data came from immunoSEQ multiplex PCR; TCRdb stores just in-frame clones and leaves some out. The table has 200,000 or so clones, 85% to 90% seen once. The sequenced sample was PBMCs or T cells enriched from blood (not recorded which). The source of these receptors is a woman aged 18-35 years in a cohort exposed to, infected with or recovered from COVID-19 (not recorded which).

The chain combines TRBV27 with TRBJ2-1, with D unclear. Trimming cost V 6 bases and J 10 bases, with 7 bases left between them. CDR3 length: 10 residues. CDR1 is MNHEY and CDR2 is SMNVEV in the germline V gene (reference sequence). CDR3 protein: CASRQPEQFF. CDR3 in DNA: TGTGCCAGCAGACAGCCAGAGCAGTTCTTC.

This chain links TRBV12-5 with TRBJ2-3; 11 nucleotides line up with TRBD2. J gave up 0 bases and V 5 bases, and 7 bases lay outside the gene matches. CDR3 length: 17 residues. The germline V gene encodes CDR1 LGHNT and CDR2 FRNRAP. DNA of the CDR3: TGTGCTAGTGGTCCTACGGGACTAGCGGAAAGCACAGATACGCAGTATTTT. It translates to CASGPTGLAESTDTQYF.

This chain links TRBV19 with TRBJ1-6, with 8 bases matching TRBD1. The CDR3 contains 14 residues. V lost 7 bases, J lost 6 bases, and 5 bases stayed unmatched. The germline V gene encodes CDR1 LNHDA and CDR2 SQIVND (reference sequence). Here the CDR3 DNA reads TGTGCCAGTAACAACAGGGGGACTAATTCACCCCTCCACTTT. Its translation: CASNNRGTNSPLHF.

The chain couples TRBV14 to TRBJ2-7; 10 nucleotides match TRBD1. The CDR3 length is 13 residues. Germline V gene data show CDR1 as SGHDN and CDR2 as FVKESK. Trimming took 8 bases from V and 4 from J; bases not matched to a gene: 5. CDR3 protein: CASRRTGGYEQYF. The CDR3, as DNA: TGTGCCAGCCGGAGGACAGGGGGATACGAGCAGTACTTC.

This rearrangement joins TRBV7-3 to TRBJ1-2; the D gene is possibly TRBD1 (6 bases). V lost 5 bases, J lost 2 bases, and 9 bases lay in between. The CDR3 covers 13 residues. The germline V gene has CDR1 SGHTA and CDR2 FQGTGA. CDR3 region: CASSDDRNYGYTF. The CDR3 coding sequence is TGTGCCAGCAGCGACGACAGGAACTATGGCTACACCTTC. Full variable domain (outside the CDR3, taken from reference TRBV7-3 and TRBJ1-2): GAGVSQTPSNKVTEKGKYVELRCDPISGHTALYWYRQSLGQGPEFLIYFQGTGAADDSGLPNDRFFAVRPEGSVSTLKIQRTERGDSAVYLCASSDDRNYGYTFGSGTRLTVV.

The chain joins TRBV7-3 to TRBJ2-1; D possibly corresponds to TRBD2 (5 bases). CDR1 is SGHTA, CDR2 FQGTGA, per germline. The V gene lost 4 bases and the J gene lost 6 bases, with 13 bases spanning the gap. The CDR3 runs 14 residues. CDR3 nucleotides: TGTGCCAGCAGCTCCTGGACTGGAAGCAATGAGCAGTTCTTC. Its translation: CASSSWTGSNEQFF.

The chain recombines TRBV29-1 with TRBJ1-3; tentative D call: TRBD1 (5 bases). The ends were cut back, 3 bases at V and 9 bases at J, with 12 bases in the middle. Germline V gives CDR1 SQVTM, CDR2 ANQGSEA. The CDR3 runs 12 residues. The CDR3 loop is CSVDQGPGTIYF. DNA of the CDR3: TGCAGCGTTGATCAGGGTCCTGGCACCATATATTTT.

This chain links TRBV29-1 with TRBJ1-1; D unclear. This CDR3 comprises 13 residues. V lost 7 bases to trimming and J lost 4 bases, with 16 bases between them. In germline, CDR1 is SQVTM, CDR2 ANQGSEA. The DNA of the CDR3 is TGCAGCGCGAGTGGTATATACGGCACTGAAGCTTTCTTT. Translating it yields CSASGIYGTEAFF.

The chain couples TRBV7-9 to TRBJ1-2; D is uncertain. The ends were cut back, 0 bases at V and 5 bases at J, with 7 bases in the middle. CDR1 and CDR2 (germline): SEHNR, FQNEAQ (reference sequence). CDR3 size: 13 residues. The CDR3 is CASSLASVYGYTF. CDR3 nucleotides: TGTGCCAGCAGCTTAGCTAGCGTTTATGGCTACACCTTC.

The CDR3 DNA sequence: TGTGCCAGCAGCTCTAGCGGGGGGCTCTCGGGTGAGCAGTTCTTC. It encodes CASSSSGGLSGEQFF. The V gene is TRBV7-3, the J gene TRBJ2-1, with 11 bases aligning to TRBD2. V shed 4 bases and J 9 bases; nucleotides not matched to a gene: 8. CDR1 and CDR2 (germline): SGHTA, FQGTGA. This CDR3 is 15 amino acids long.

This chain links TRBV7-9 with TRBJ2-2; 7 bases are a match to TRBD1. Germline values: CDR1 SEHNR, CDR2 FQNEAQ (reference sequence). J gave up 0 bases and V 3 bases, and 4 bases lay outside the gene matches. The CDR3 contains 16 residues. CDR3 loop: CASSFGQDTNTGELFF. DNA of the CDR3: TGTGCCAGCAGCTTTGGACAGGATACGAACACCGGGGAGCTGTTTTTT.

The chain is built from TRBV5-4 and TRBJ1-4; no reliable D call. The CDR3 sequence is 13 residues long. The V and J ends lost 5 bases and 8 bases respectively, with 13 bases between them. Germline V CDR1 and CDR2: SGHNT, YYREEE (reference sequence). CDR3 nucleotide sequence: TGTGCCAGCAGTCCGGCGGGAGGGGAAAAACTGTTTTTT. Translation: CASSPAGGEKLFF.

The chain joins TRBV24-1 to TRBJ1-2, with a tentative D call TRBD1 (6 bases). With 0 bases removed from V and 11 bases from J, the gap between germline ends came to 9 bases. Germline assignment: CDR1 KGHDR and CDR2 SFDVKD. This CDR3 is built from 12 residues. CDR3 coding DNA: TGTGCCACCAGTGATTTGCCAGGGGAATACACCTTC. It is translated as CATSDLPGEYTF.

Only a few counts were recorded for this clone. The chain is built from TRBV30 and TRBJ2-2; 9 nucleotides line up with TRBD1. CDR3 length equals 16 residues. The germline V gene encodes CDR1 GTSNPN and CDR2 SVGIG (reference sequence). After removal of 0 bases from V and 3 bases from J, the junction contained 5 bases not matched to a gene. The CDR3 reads CAWSVVTGGDTGELFF. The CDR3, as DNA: TGTGCCTGGAGTGTAGTGACAGGGGGGGACACCGGGGAGCTGTTTTTT. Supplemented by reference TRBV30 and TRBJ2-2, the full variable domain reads SQTIHQWPATLVQPVGSPLSLECTVEGTSNPNLYWYRQAAGRGLQLLFYSVGIGQISSEVPQNLSASRPQDRQFILSSKKLLLSDSGFYLCAWSVVTGGDTGELFFGEGSRLTVL.

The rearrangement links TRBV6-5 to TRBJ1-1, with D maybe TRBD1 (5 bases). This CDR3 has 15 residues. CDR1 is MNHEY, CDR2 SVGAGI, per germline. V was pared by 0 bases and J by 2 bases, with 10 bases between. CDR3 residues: CASSYSDTSNTEAFF. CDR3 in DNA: TGTGCCAGCAGTTACTCGGACACCTCAAACACTGAAGCTTTCTTT.

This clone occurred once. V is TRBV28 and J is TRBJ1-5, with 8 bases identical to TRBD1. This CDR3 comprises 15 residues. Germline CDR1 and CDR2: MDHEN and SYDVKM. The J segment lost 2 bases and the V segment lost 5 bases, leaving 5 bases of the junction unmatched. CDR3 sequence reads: CASSLLGQGNQPQHF. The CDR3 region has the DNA TGTGCCAGCAGTCTATTGGGACAGGGCAATCAGCCCCAGCATTTT.

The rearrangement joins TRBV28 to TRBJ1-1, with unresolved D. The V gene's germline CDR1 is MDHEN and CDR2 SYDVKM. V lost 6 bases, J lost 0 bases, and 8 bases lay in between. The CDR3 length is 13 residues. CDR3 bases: TGTGCCAGCAGCCGACTCATGAACACTGAAGCTTTCTTT. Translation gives CASSRLMNTEAFF.

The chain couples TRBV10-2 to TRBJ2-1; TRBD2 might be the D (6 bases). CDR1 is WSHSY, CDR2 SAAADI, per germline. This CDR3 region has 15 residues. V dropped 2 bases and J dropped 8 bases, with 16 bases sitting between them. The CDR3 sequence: CASSETSLGGDEQFF. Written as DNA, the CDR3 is TGCGCCAGCAGTGAGACTAGCTTAGGTGGCGATGAGCAGTTCTTC.

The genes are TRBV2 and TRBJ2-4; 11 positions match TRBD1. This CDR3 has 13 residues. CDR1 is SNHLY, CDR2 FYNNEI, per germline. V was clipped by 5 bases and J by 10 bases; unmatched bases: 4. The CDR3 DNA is TGTGCCAGCAGTCCGGGGACAGGGGGAATTCAGTACTTC. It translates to CASSPGTGGIQYF. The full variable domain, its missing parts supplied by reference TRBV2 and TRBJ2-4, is EPEVTQTPSHQVTQMGQEVILRCVPISNHLYFYWYRQILGQKVEFLVSFYNNEISEKSEIFDDQFSVERPDGSNFTLKIRSTKLEDSAMYFCASSPGTGGIQYFGAGTRLSVL.

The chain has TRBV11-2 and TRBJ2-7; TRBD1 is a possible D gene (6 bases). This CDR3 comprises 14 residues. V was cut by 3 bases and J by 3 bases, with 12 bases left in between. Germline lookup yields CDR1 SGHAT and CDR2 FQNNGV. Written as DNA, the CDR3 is TGTGCCAGCAGCTTGGTGACAGGCAGCTACGAGCAGTACTTC. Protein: CASSLVTGSYEQYF.

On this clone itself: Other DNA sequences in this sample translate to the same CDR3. This CDR3 is CASTSNYGYTF. The CDR3 DNA reads TGTGCCAGCACTTCTAACTATGGCTACACCTTC. The chain carries TRBV28 and TRBJ1-2; D gene ambiguous. The CDR3 is 11 residues long. Germline V gene lookup returns CDR1 MDHEN and CDR2 SYDVKM. V dropped 7 bases and J dropped 0 bases, with 3 bases sitting between them.

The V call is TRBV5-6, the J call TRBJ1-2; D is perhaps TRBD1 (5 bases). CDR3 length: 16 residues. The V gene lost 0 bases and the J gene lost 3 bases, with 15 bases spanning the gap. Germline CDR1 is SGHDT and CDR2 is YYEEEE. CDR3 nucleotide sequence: TGTGCCAGCAGCTTGGGTTACCGGGGGATAGACTATGGCTACACCTTC. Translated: CASSLGYRGIDYGYTF.

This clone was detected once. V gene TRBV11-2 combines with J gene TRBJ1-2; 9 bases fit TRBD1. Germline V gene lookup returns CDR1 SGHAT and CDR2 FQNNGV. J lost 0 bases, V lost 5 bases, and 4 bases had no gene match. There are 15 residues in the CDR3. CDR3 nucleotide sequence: TGTGCCAGCAGCCCCCGGACAGGGGCTAACTATGGCTACACCTTC. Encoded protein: CASSPRTGANYGYTF. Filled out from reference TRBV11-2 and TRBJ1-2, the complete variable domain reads EAGVAQSPRYKIIEKRQSVAFWCNPISGHATLYWYQQILGQGPKLLIQFQNNGVVDDSQLPKDRFSAERLKGVDSTLKIQPAKLEDSAVYLCASSPRTGANYGYTFGSGTRLTVV.

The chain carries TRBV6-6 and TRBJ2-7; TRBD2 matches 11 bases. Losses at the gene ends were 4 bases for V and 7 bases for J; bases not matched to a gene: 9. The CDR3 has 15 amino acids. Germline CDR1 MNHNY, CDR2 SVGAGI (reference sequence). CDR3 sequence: CASSSPTSGDWEQYF. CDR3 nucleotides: TGTGCCAGCAGTTCGCCGACTAGCGGGGACTGGGAGCAGTACTTC.

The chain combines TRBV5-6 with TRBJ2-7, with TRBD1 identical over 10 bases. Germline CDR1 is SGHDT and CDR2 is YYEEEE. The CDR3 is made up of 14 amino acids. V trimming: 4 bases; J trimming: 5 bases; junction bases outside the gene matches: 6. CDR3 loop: CASSPGTGVHEQYF. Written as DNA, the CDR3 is TGTGCCAGCAGCCCGGGGACAGGGGTACACGAGCAGTACTTC.

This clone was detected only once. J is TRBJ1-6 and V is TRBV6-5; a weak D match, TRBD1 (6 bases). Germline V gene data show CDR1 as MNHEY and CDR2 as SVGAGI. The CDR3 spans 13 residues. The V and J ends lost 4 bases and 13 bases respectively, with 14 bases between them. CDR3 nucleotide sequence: TGTGCCAGCAGTTCATACCGGGACACCCCCCTCCACTTT. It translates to CASSSYRDTPLHF.

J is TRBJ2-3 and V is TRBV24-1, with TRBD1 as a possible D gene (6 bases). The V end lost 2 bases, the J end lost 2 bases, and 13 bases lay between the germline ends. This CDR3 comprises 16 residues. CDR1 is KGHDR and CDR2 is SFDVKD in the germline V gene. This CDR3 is CATSDSTGTYTDTQYF. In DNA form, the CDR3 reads TGTGCCACCAGTGATTCAACAGGGACCTACACAGATACGCAGTATTTT.

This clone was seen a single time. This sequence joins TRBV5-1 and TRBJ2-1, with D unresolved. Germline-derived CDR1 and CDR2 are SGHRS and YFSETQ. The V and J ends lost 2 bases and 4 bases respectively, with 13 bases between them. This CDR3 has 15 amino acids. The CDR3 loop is CASSFFEAPYNEQFF. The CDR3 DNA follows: TGCGCCAGCAGCTTTTTCGAGGCCCCATACAATGAGCAGTTCTTC.

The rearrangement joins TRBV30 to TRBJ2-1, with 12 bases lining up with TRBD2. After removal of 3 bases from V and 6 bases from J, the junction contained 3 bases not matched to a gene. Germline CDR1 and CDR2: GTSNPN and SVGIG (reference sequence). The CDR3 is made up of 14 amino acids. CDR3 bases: TGTGCCTGGAGCGGACTAGCGGGACTCAATGAGCAGTTCTTC. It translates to CAWSGLAGLNEQFF.

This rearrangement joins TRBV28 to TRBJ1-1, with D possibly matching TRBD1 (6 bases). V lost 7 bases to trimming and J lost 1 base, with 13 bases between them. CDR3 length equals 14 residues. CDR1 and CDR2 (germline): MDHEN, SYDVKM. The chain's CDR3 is CASNTPTGNTEAFF. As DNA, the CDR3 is TGTGCCAGCAACACCCCGACAGGGAACACTGAAGCTTTCTTT. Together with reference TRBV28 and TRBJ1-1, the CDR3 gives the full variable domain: DVKVTQSSRYLVKRTGEKVFLECVQDMDHENMFWYRQDPGLGLRLIYFSYDVKMKEKGDIPEGYSVSREKKERFSLILESASTNQTSMYLCASNTPTGNTEAFFGQGTRLTVV.